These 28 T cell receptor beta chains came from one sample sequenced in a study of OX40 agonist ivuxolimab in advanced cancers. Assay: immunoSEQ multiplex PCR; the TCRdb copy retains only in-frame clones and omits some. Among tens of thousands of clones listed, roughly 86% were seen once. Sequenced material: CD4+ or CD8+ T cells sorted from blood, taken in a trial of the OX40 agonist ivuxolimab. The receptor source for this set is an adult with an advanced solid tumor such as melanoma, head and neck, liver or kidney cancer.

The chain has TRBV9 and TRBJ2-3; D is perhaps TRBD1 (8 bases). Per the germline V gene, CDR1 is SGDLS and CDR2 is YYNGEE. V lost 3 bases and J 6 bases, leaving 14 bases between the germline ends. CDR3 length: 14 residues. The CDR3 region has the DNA TGTGCCAGCAGCGCGGACAGGGAGGGGGATACGCAGTATTTT. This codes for CASSADREGDTQYF.

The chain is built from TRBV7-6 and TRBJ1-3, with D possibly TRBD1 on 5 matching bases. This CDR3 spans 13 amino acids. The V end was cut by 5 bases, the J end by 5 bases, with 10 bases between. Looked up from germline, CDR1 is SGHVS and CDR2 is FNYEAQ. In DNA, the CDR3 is TGTGCCAGCAGCCGGGACCGAAGAAACACCATATATTTT. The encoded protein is CASSRDRRNTIYF.

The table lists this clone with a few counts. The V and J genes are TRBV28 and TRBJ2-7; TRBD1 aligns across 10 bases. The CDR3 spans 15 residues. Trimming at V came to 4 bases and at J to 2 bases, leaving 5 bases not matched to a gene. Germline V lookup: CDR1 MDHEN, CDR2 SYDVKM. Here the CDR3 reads CASSSWTGGTYEQYF. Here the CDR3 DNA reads TGTGCCAGCAGTTCTTGGACAGGGGGAACCTACGAGCAGTACTTC. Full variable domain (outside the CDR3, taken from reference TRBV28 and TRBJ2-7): DVKVTQSSRYLVKRTGEKVFLECVQDMDHENMFWYRQDPGLGLRLIYFSYDVKMKEKGDIPEGYSVSREKKERFSLILESASTNQTSMYLCASSSWTGGTYEQYFGPGTRLTVT.

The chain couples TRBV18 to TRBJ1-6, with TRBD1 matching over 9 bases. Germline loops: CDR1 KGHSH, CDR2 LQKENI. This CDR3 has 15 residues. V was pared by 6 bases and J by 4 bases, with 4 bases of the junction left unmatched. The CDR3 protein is CASSPGQGYNSPLHF. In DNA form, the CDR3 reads TGTGCCAGCTCCCCGGGACAGGGTTATAATTCACCCCTCCACTTT.

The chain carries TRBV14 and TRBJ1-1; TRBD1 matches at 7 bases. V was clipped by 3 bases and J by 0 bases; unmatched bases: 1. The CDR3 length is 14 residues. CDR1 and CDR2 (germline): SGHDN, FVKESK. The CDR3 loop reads CASSQGQMNTEAFF. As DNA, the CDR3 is TGTGCCAGCAGCCAGGGACAGATGAACACTGAAGCTTTCTTT.

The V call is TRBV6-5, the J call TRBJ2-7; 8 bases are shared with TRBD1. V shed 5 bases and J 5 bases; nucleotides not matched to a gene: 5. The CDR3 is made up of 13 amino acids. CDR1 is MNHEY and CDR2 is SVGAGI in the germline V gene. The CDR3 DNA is TGTGCCAGCAGTAGGACAGGGCGGGACGAGCAGTACTTC. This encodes CASSRTGRDEQYF.

The CDR3: CASSDRVGQGMRAHSPLHF. DNA for the CDR3: TGTGCCAGCAGTGATCGTGTGGGACAGGGTATGAGAGCGCATTCACCCCTCCACTTT. The chain links TRBV2 to TRBJ1-6; 9 nucleotides align to TRBD1. Germline-derived CDR1 and CDR2 are SNHLY and FYNNEI. The V gene end was trimmed by 3 bases and the J gene end by 8 bases; junction bases not matched to a gene: 17. This CDR3 is built from 19 residues.

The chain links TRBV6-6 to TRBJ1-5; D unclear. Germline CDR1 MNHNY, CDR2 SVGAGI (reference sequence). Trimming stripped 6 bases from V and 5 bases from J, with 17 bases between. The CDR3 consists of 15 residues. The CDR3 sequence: CASSRLTQGDQPQHF. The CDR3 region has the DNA TGTGCCAGCAGCCGTCTTACTCAAGGTGATCAGCCCCAGCATTTT.

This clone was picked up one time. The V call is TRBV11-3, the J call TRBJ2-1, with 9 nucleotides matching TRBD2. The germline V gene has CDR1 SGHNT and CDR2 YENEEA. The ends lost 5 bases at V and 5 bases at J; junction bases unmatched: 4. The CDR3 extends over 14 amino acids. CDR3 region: CASSTSSGDNEQFF. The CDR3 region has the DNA TGTGCCAGCAGCACTTCTAGCGGGGACAATGAGCAGTTCTTC.

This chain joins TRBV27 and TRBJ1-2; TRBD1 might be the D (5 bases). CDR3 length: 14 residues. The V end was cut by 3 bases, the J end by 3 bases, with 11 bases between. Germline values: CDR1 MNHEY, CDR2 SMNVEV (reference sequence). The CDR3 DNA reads TGTGCCAGCAGTTTTCGCACGGGGCACTATGGCTACACCTTC. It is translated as CASSFRTGHYGYTF.

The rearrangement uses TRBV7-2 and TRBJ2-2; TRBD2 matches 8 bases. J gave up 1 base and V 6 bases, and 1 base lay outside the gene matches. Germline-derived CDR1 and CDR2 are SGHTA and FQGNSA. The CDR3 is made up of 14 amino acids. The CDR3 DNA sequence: TGTGCCAGCAGAGCGGGGGTGAACACCGGGGAGCTGTTTTTT. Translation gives CASRAGVNTGELFF. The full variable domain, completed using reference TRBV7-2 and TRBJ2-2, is GAGVSQSPSNKVTEKGKDVELRCDPISGHTALYWYRQSLGQGLEFLIYFQGNSAPDKSGLPSDRFSAERTGGSVSTLTIQRTQQEDSAVYLCASRAGVNTGELFFGEGSRLTVL.

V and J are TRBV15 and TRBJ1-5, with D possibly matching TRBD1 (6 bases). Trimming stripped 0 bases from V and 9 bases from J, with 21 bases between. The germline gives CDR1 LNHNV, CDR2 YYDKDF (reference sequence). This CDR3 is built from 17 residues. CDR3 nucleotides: TGTGCCACCAGCAGAGATCAGGAGTTGGGCCAAGGGGGGCCCCAGCATTTT. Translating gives CATSRDQELGQGGPQHF.

The CDR3 is CASSTAARRTEAFF. In nucleotides, the CDR3 is TGTGCCAGTAGTACGGCCGCACGACGCACTGAAGCTTTCTTT. The chain joins TRBV19 to TRBJ1-1; D gene ambiguous. CDR1 is LNHDA, CDR2 SQIVND, per germline (reference sequence). The CDR3 contains 14 residues. Trimming removed 4 bases at V and 4 bases at J, with 13 bases between. The full variable domain, completed using reference TRBV19 and TRBJ1-1, is DGGITQSPKYLFRKEGQNVTLSCEQNLNHDAMYWYRQDPGQGLRLIYYSQIVNDFQKGDIAEGYSVSREKKESFPLTVTSAQKNPTAFYLCASSTAARRTEAFFGQGTRLTVV.

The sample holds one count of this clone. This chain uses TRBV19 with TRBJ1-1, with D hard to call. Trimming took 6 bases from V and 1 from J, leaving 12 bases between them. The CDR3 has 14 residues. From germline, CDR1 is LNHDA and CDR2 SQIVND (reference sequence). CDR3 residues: CASSWAQKNTEAFF. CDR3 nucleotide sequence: TGTGCCAGTAGCTGGGCACAGAAGAACACTGAAGCTTTCTTT.

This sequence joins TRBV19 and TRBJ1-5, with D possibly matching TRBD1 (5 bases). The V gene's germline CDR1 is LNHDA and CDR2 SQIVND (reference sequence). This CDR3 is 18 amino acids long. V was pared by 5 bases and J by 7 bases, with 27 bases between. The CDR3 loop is CASSSSPLGHSGAQPQHF. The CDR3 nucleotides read TGTGCCAGTAGTTCATCGCCTCTAGGGCATAGTGGGGCCCAGCCCCAGCATTTT. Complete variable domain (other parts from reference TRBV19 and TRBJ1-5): DGGITQSPKYLFRKEGQNVTLSCEQNLNHDAMYWYRQDPGQGLRLIYYSQIVNDFQKGDIAEGYSVSREKKESFPLTVTSAQKNPTAFYLCASSSSPLGHSGAQPQHFGDGTRLSIL.

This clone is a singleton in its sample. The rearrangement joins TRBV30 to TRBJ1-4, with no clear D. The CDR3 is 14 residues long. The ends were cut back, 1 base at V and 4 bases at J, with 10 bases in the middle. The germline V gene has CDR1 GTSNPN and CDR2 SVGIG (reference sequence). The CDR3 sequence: CAWSASVINEKLFF. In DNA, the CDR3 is TGTGCCTGGAGTGCCTCGGTTATTAATGAAAAACTGTTTTTT.

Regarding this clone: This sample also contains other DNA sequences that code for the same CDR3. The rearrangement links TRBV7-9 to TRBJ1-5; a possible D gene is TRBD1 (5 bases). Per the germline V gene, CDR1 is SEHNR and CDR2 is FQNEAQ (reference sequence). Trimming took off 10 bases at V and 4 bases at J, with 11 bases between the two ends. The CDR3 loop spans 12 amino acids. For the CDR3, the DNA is TGTGCCACCGGTGGGGGAAATCAGCCCCAGCATTTT. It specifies CATGGGNQPQHF.

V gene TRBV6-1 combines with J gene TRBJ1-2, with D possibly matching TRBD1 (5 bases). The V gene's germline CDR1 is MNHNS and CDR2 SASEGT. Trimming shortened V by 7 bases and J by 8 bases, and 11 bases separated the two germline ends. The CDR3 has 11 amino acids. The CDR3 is CASNGAGGYTF. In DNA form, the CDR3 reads TGTGCCAGCAACGGGGCTGGAGGCTACACCTTC.

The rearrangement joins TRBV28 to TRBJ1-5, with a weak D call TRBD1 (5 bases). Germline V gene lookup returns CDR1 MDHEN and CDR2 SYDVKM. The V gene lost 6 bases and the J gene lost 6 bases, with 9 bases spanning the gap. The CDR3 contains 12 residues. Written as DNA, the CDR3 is TGTGCCAGCAGCGCCGGGGGTCAGCCCCAGCATTTT. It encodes CASSAGGQPQHF. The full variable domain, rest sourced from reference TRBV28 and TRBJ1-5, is DVKVTQSSRYLVKRTGEKVFLECVQDMDHENMFWYRQDPGLGLRLIYFSYDVKMKEKGDIPEGYSVSREKKERFSLILESASTNQTSMYLCASSAGGQPQHFGDGTRLSIL.

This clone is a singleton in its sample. As DNA, the CDR3 is TGTGCCAGCAGCTTTGGGCAAGGCGAGCAGTACTTC. Translating gives CASSFGQGEQYF. V gene TRBV5-5 combines with J gene TRBJ2-7; D call uncertain. CDR1 is SGHKS and CDR2 is YYEKEE in the germline V gene (reference sequence). With 2 bases removed from V and 6 bases from J, the gap between germline ends came to 9 bases. This CDR3 spans 12 amino acids.

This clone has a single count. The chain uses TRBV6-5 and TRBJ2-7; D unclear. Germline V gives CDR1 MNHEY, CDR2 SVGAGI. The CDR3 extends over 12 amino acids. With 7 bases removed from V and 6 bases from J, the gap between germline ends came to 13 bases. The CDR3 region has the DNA TGTGCCAGCAATAGCCCCTTGGGCGAGCAGTACTTC. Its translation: CASNSPLGEQYF.

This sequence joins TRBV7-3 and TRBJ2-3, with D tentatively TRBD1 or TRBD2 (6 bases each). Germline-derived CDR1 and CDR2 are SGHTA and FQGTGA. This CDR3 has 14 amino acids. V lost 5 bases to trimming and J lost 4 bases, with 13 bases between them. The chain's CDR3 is CASSPQGGPDTQYF. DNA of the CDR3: TGTGCCAGCAGCCCACAGGGAGGCCCAGATACGCAGTATTTT.

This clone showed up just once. CDR3 DNA sequence: TGTGCCAGCAGCTTGGAAGGGACCTACGAGCAGTACTTC. This gives the protein CASSLEGTYEQYF. This chain joins TRBV5-5 and TRBJ2-7; D gene uncertain. The V and J ends lost 0 bases and 2 bases respectively, with 6 bases between them. CDR3 length: 13 residues. Per the germline V gene, CDR1 is SGHKS and CDR2 is YYEKEE (reference sequence).

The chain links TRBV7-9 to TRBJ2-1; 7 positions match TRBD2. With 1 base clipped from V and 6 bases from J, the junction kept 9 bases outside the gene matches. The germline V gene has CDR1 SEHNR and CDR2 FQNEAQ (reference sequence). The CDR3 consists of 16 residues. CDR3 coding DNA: TGTGCCAGCAGCTTAGTCGCGGGAGTTATCAGCAATGAGCAGTTCTTC. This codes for CASSLVAGVISNEQFF.

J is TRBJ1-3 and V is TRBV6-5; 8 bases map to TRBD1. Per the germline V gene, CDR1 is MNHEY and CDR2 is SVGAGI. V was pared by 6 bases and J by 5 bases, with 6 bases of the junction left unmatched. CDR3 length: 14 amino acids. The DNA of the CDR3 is TGTGCCAGCAGCCGGGGACAGGATAGAAACACCATATATTTT. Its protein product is CASSRGQDRNTIYF.

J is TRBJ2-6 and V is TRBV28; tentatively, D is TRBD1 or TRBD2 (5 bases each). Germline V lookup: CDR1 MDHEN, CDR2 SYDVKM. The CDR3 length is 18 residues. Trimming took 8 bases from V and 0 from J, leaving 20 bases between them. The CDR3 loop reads CASRPLGWGNSGANVLTF. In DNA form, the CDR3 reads TGTGCCAGCCGGCCTCTGGGGTGGGGGAACTCTGGGGCCAACGTCCTGACTTTC.

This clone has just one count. The CDR3 region is CASSKRQAPCVKNEKLFF. The CDR3 nucleotides read TGTGCCAGCAGCAAAAGGCAGGCCCCTTGTGTTAAGAATGAAAAACTGTTTTTT. The chain joins TRBV21-1 to TRBJ1-4; TRBD1 is the table's D call, not checked against the DNA. TRBV21-1 is labeled a pseudogene. This CDR3 contains 18 residues.

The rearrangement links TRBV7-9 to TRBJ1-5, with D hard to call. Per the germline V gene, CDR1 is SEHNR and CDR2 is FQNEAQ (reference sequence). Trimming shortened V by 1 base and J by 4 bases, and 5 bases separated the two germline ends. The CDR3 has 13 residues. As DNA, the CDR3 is TGTGCCAGCAGCTTAGACCTAAATCAGCCCCAGCATTTT. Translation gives CASSLDLNQPQHF.